These 17 T cell receptor beta chains were all obtained from the same sample, sequenced in a study of T cell responses to AZD1222 COVID-19 vaccine. Clones were read by immunoSEQ multiplex PCR, and TCRdb kept only the in-frame ones, dropping some. The table records about 94,000 clones, roughly 88% of them present only once. Sequences were derived from peripheral blood, sampled 28 days after the second AZD1222 dose. Receptors were obtained from an adult who received the AZD1222 COVID-19 vaccine.

This clone appeared once. V and J are TRBV4-1 and TRBJ2-1; 7 bases fit TRBD2. The CDR3 sequence is 15 residues long. Germline lookup yields CDR1 MGHRA and CDR2 YSYEKL. Trimming removed 1 base from V and 8 bases from J; junction bases left unmatched: 8. The DNA of the CDR3 is TGCGCCAGCAGCCAAGCCGGCGGGGGATTCCATGAGCAGTTCTTC. It encodes CASSQAGGGFHEQFF.

The gene calls are TRBV7-3 and TRBJ2-3; TRBD2 matches at 9 bases. Per the germline V gene, CDR1 is SGHTA and CDR2 is FQGTGA. The CDR3 runs 17 residues. V was clipped by 5 bases and J by 1 base; unmatched bases: 10. The CDR3 protein is CASSPYIIAGGTDTQYF. The DNA of the CDR3 is TGTGCCAGCAGCCCATATATTATAGCGGGGGGCACAGATACGCAGTATTTT.

This clone was recorded only once. The chain is built from TRBV20-1 and TRBJ1-1, with a possible D match to TRBD1 (5 bases). This CDR3 comprises 11 residues. Trimming left V 3 bases short and J 6 bases short, with 8 bases between. Germline CDR1 DFQATT, CDR2 SNEGSKA (reference sequence). CDR3 bases: TGCAGTGCTAGCGGGGGGGCTGAAGCTTTCTTT. It codes for CSASGGAEAFF.

The rearrangement links TRBV18 to TRBJ1-5, with D perhaps TRBD1 (5 bases). Looked up from germline, CDR1 is KGHSH and CDR2 is LQKENI. Trimming removed 2 bases from V and 1 base from J, with 9 bases in between. CDR3 length: 15 residues. Here the CDR3 DNA reads TGTGCCAGCTCACCAACCAGGGAAAGCAATCAGCCCCAGCATTTT. Translation: CASSPTRESNQPQHF.

A remark on this clone: This sample also contains other DNA sequences that code for the same CDR3. The chain links TRBV10-3 to TRBJ1-3; D is perhaps TRBD1 (5 bases). This CDR3 contains 15 residues. The germline V gene has CDR1 ENHRY and CDR2 SYGVKD. V lost 0 bases to trimming and J lost 0 bases, with 6 bases between them. The CDR3 is CAISESTDSGNTIYF. The CDR3 DNA follows: TGTGCCATCAGTGAGTCGACAGACTCTGGAAACACCATATATTTT.

The rearrangement links TRBV7-3 to TRBJ1-1; D gene unclear. This CDR3 is built from 16 residues. Between the trimmed V and J ends, which lost 0 bases and 0 bases, there was a span of 11 bases. Germline CDR1 SGHTA, CDR2 FQGTGA. CDR3 bases: TGTGCCAGCAGCTTAACGGTCAATTCCATGAACACTGAAGCTTTCTTT. It is translated as CASSLTVNSMNTEAFF.

The chain has TRBV4-1 and TRBJ1-3, with D hard to call. CDR3 size: 15 residues. Per germline, CDR1 MGHRA and CDR2 YSYEKL. Trimming shortened V by 1 base and J by 5 bases, and 12 bases separated the two germline ends. For the CDR3, the DNA is TGCGCCAGCAGCCAAGTGTCAGAAACGCGAAACACCATATATTTT. The encoded protein is CASSQVSETRNTIYF.

The chain carries TRBV24-1 and TRBJ2-3, with a weak D call TRBD1 (5 bases). This CDR3 spans 13 amino acids. CDR1 and CDR2 (germline): KGHDR, SFDVKD. V was shortened by 0 bases and J by 6 bases, with 6 bases between the two germline ends. This chain's CDR3 is CATSDLWGDTQYF. CDR3 DNA: TGTGCCACCAGTGATTTGTGGGGCGATACGCAGTATTTT.

The V gene is TRBV29-1, the J gene TRBJ2-7, with TRBD1 as a possible D gene (6 bases). This CDR3 is 13 amino acids long. The germline V gene has CDR1 SQVTM and CDR2 ANQGSEA. V gave up 0 bases and J gave up 5 bases, with 11 bases separating them. Here the CDR3 DNA reads TGCAGCGTTGAAGAGGCAGGGGTGGACGAGCAGTACTTC. This translates into CSVEEAGVDEQYF.

The rearrangement links TRBV7-2 to TRBJ1-2, with 7 bases identical to TRBD1. The CDR3 is 15 amino acids. The ends lost 5 bases at V and 4 bases at J; junction bases unmatched: 10. Germline V gene sequence: CDR1 SGHTA, CDR2 FQGNSA. The chain's CDR3 is CASSPRQGIGYGYTF. The CDR3 coding sequence is TGTGCCAGCAGCCCGAGACAGGGAATCGGCTATGGCTACACCTTC.

The rearrangement uses TRBV6-5 and TRBJ1-1; tentative D call: TRBD1 (6 bases). Germline loops: CDR1 MNHEY, CDR2 SVGAGI. V dropped 8 bases and J dropped 0 bases, with 16 bases sitting between them. The length of the CDR3 is 15 residues. The CDR3 DNA is TGTGCCAGCCGGGGCGGGGGGGCGGTGAACACTGAAGCTTTCTTT. Its translation: CASRGGGAVNTEAFF.

The chain uses TRBV3-1 (or the pseudogene TRBV3-2) and TRBJ2-3; D ambiguous. V was shortened by 1 base and J by 8 bases, with 7 bases between the two germline ends. Germline assignment: CDR1 LGHDT and CDR2 YNNKEL (reference sequence). CDR3 length: 12 amino acids. CDR3 residues: CASSQGGGTQYF. The DNA of the CDR3 is TGTGCCAGCAGCCAAGGAGGTGGTACGCAGTATTTT.

This chain joins TRBV19 and TRBJ2-6; possibly TRBD2 for D (6 bases). The germline V and J ends were trimmed by 4 bases and 6 bases, with 13 bases remaining between them. This CDR3 has 15 residues. Germline CDR1 LNHDA, CDR2 SQIVND (reference sequence). CDR3 loop: CASSTQGGVANVLTF. The CDR3 coding sequence is TGTGCCAGTAGTACCCAGGGAGGTGTGGCCAACGTCCTGACTTTC.

The chain has TRBV12-3 or TRBV12-4 and TRBJ1-1, with 8 positions matching TRBD1. With V trimmed by 2 bases and J by 6 bases, 2 bases remained unmatched. The CDR3 length is 13 residues. CDR3 region: CASSLYRGAEAFF. CDR3 coding DNA: TGTGCCAGCAGTTTATACAGGGGGGCTGAAGCTTTCTTT.

V and J are TRBV27 and TRBJ1-5, with D uncertain. The CDR3 consists of 16 residues. Germline lookup yields CDR1 MNHEY and CDR2 SMNVEV (reference sequence). Trimming cost V 3 bases and J 0 bases, with 12 bases left between them. The CDR3 DNA is TGTGCCAGCAGTTTGAGAGAATATTATAGCAATCAGCCCCAGCATTTT. Amino acids: CASSLREYYSNQPQHF.

The chain uses TRBV6-1 and TRBJ2-2; the D gene is possibly TRBD1 (5 bases). V gave up 2 bases and J gave up 3 bases, with 10 bases separating them. This CDR3 has 15 amino acids. Looked up from germline, CDR1 is MNHNS and CDR2 is SASEGT. CDR3 bases: TGTGCCAGCAGTGAACAGGGTGGAGACACCGGGGAGCTGTTTTTT. It encodes CASSEQGGDTGELFF.

The V and J genes are TRBV7-2 and TRBJ2-7, with D unresolved. Germline values: CDR1 SGHTA, CDR2 FQGNSA. V was trimmed by 5 bases and J by 5 bases, leaving 16 bases between them. CDR3 length equals 14 residues. The CDR3 sequence: CASSPPGTGHEQYF. CDR3 nucleotide sequence: TGTGCCAGCAGCCCCCCCGGAACCGGCCACGAGCAGTACTTC. Complete variable domain (other parts from reference TRBV7-2 and TRBJ2-7): GAGVSQSPSNKVTEKGKDVELRCDPISGHTALYWYRQSLGQGLEFLIYFQGNSAPDKSGLPSDRFSAERTGGSVSTLTIQRTQQEDSAVYLCASSPPGTGHEQYFGPGTRLTVT.